A single sample is the source of the 11 T cell receptor beta chains below, sequenced in a study of cytomegalovirus exposure and HLA in healthy donors. The PCR had 60 Vbeta and 13 Jbeta primers. Sequenced by immunoSEQ multiplex PCR; TCRdb stores in-frame clones only, minus some. The sample carries over 150,000 clones, around 72% recorded once. Input material: PBMCs. These receptors all stem from a man in his fifties or sixties in good health and CMV-seronegative.

This chain joins TRBV18 and TRBJ1-1; 9 nucleotides align to TRBD1. The CDR3 runs 14 residues. CDR1 and CDR2 (germline): KGHSH, LQKENI. With V trimmed by 2 bases and J by 5 bases, 3 bases remained unmatched. CDR3 in DNA: TGTGCCAGCTCACCAACAGGGGGCATGACTGAAGCTTTCTTT. This sequence encodes CASSPTGGMTEAFF.

This clone was found a few times. At one end the junction does not follow the germline gene, possibly because of a read error. The chain joins TRBV2 to TRBJ2-7; TRBD2 is a possible D gene (7 bases). Germline V CDR1 and CDR2: SNHLY, FYNNEI. The CDR3 runs to 12 residues. The DNA for the CDR3 is TGTGCCAGCAGTGACGGGGAGGGGGGGTGCGTCTTC. It encodes CASSDGEGGCVF.

This clone was seen only a few times. The CDR3 protein is CASSEDGRRNGYTF. CDR3 bases: TGTGCCAGCAGTGAAGATGGGAGGAGGAATGGCTACACCTTC. This sequence joins TRBV2 and TRBJ1-2; D unresolved. The germline V and J ends were trimmed by 1 base and 6 bases, with 12 bases remaining between them. CDR3 length: 14 amino acids. Germline V gives CDR1 SNHLY, CDR2 FYNNEI.

This chain joins TRBV2 and TRBJ2-1; 11 nucleotides align to TRBD2. Trimming took 6 bases from V and 3 from J; bases not matched to a gene: 1. Germline lookup yields CDR1 SNHLY and CDR2 FYNNEI. This CDR3 is 14 amino acids long. The CDR3 spells CASRLAGDYNEQFF. The CDR3 DNA is TGTGCCAGCAGACTAGCGGGGGACTACAATGAGCAGTTCTTC.

This clone is a singleton in its sample. The chain combines TRBV25-1 with TRBJ1-1; D is possibly TRBD1 (5 bases). The CDR3 totals 16 residues. V was shortened by 0 bases and J by 1 base, with 12 bases between the two germline ends. Germline V lookup: CDR1 MGHDK, CDR2 SYGVNS. The CDR3 region has the DNA TGTGCCAGCAGTGAATATTCGGGCAGGGAGAACACTGAAGCTTTCTTT. It encodes CASSEYSGRENTEAFF.

The CDR3 protein is CASSLWELRDTNQPQHF. CDR3 sequence (DNA): TGTGCCAGCAGTTTATGGGAACTCCGGGACACAAATCAGCCCCAGCATTTT. The chain uses TRBV28 and TRBJ1-5, with a weak D call TRBD1 (6 bases). The CDR3 runs 17 residues. Trimming took off 0 bases at V and 4 bases at J, with 16 bases between the two ends. The V gene's germline CDR1 is MDHEN and CDR2 SYDVKM. The variable domain in full, with the rest retrieved from reference TRBV28 and TRBJ1-5, is DVKVTQSSRYLVKRTGEKVFLECVQDMDHENMFWYRQDPGLGLRLIYFSYDVKMKEKGDIPEGYSVSREKKERFSLILESASTNQTSMYLCASSLWELRDTNQPQHFGDGTRLSIL.

The rearrangement links TRBV4-2 to TRBJ2-7, with TRBD2 matching over 9 bases. CDR3 length: 16 residues. V was clipped by 0 bases and J by 4 bases; unmatched bases: 7. Germline V lookup: CDR1 LGHNA, CDR2 YNFKEQ. CDR3 residues: CASSQDVSSGAYEQYF. CDR3 coding DNA: TGTGCCAGCAGCCAAGATGTATCTAGCGGGGCTTACGAGCAGTACTTC.

The DNA for the CDR3 is TGTGCCAGCAGCTTAGGACCCGGGGGGGCCGCAGATACGCAGTATTTT. Protein sequence: CASSLGPGGAADTQYF. The chain combines TRBV11-2 with TRBJ2-3; 8 nucleotides line up with TRBD2. Per germline, CDR1 SGHAT and CDR2 FQNNGV. The CDR3 totals 16 residues. The V segment lost 1 base and the J segment 4 bases; nucleotides outside the gene matches: 7.

This clone showed up just a few times. The CDR3 is CASSWGLNNEQFF. The CDR3 DNA reads TGTGCCAGCAGCTGGGGACTAAACAATGAGCAGTTCTTC. This chain uses TRBV11-2 with TRBJ2-1; 7 bases fit TRBD2. V gave up 4 bases and J gave up 5 bases; unmatched junction bases: 2. This CDR3 is built from 13 residues. Per germline, CDR1 SGHAT and CDR2 FQNNGV.

The rearrangement joins TRBV2 to TRBJ2-5, with 11 bases matching TRBD2. From germline, CDR1 is SNHLY and CDR2 FYNNEI. V trimming: 3 bases; J trimming: 2 bases; junction bases outside the gene matches: 11. This CDR3 is 18 amino acids long. The CDR3 DNA reads TGTGCCAGCAGTGAGAGGGCCCAGGCTAGCGGGGGGCAAGAGACCCAGTACTTC. It codes for CASSERAQASGGQETQYF. The complete variable domain, with remaining parts taken from reference TRBV2 and TRBJ2-5, reads EPEVTQTPSHQVTQMGQEVILRCVPISNHLYFYWYRQILGQKVEFLVSFYNNEISEKSEIFDDQFSVERPDGSNFTLKIRSTKLEDSAMYFCASSERAQASGGQETQYFGPGTRLLVL.

The rearrangement uses TRBV5-4 and TRBJ2-2; 9 bases agree with TRBD2. Trimming removed 1 base from V and 5 bases from J; junction bases left unmatched: 6. The CDR3 has 16 amino acids. Germline CDR1 reads SGHNT; CDR2 reads YYREEE (reference sequence). The CDR3 nucleotides are TGTGCCAGCAGCTTGCCGGCGGGGGGGCCTACCGGGGAGCTGTTTTTT. It encodes CASSLPAGGPTGELFF.